The clone carrying this T cell receptor (beta chain) was seen just once. Its antigen is unidentified. The data belong to a study of cytomegalovirus exposure and HLA in healthy donors. The validation cohort, a group of more than 100 subjects, included the donors and was separate from the roughly 670-subject first cohort. The CDR3 has 15 residues. CDR1 and CDR2 (germline): SNHLY, FYNNEI. The trim removed 4 bases at V and 4 bases at J, leaving 6 bases unmatched. Overall study findings and caveats: Most observed TCR sequences were rare, whereas some public TCRs were detected in many donors. The classifier reportedly diagnosed cytomegalovirus status with high sensitivity and specificity. The study labeled 170 or so TCR beta chains cytomegalovirus-associated.

Measured with immunoSEQ multiplex PCR; TCRdb has only the in-frame clones, and not every one. The sample lists about 120,000 clones, over 65% occurring once. This TCR was sampled from a woman aged 25-40 years in good health and CMV-seronegative. Sequenced sample: PBMCs. V gene TRBV2 combines with J gene TRBJ2-1, with 8 bases matching TRBD1. The CDR3 loop is CASSGWTGIYNEQFF. CDR3 in DNA: TGTGCCAGCAGTGGTTGGACAGGGATTTACAATGAGCAGTTCTTC.